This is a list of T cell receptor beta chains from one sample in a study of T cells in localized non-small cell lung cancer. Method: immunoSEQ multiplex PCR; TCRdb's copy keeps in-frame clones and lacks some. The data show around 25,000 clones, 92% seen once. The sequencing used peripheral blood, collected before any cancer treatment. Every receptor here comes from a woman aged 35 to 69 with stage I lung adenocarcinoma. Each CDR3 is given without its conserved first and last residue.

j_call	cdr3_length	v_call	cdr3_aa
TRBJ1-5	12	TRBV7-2	ASSLGDSNQPQH
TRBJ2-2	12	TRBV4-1	ASTLDIFTGELF
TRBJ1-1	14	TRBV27	ASSSRSSSPNTEAF
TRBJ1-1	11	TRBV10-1	ASSKILGTEAF
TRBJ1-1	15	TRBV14	ASSQTRQGLRGSEAF
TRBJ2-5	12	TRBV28	ASSLSGSQETQY
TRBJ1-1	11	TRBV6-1	ASSPGGPTEAF
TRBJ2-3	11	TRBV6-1	ASEIQGTDTQY
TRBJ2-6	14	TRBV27	ASSFARTGGTNVLT
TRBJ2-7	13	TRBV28	ASSSTNGRAYEQY
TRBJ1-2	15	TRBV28	ASSPWDDSAARYGYT
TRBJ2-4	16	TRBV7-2	ASSSFDEGWESKNIQY
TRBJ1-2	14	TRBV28	ASRAAGTLANYGYT
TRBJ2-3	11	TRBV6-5	ASSYPGSDTQY
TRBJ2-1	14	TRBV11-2	ASSRHGTSRLNEQF
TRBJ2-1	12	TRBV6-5	ASSYSGYYNEQF
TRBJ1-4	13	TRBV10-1	ASSEPLNVQEKLF
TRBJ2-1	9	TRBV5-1	ASSLEHEQF
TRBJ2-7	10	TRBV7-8	ASSSGWGEQY
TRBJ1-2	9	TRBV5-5	ASSDRQGGT
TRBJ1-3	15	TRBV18	ASSPRGTYHSGNTIY
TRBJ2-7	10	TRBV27	ASSLEGNEQY
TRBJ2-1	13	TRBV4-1	ASSQDGGTYNEQF
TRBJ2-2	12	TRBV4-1	ASRAGANTGELF
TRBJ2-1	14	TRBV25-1	ASSEYAIGSRLAQF
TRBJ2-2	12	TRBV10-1	ASSTGTSTGELF
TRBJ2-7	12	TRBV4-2	ASSQVLDRDEQY
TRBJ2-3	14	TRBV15	ATSRASGTYTDTQY
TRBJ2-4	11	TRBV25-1	ASVGGAKNIQY
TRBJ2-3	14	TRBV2	ASSDRTGRHTDTQY
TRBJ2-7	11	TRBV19	ASSRQGSYEQY
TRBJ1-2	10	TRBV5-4	ASSSPDRVGT
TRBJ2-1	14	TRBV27	ASSPGIGPRYNEQF
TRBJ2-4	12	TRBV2	ASILGLSKNIQY
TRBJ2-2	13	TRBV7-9	ASSSRTGGTGELF
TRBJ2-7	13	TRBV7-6	ASSLGGAETYEQY
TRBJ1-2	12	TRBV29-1	SVEVEGAGYGYT
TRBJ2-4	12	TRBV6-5	ATRRTGESNIQY
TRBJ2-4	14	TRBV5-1	ASSLVQGQGGNIQY
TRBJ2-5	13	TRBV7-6	ASRTTSGRGETQY
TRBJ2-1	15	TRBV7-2	ASSLGTSGRSYNEQF
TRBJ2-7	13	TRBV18	ASSPGLVSPYEQY
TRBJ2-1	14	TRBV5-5	ASSLLTGTRGNEQF
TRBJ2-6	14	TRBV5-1	ASSLAPRSGANVLT
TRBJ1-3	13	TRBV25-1	ASSPRRGSGNTIY
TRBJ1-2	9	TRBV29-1	SGQGSRGYT
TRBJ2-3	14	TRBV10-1	ASSESLAGSRDTQY
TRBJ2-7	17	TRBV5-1	AIIPQGSRTCLLPDEQY
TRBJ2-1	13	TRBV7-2	ASSSWSTRSDEQF
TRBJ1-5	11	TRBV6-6	ASSYWGNQPQH